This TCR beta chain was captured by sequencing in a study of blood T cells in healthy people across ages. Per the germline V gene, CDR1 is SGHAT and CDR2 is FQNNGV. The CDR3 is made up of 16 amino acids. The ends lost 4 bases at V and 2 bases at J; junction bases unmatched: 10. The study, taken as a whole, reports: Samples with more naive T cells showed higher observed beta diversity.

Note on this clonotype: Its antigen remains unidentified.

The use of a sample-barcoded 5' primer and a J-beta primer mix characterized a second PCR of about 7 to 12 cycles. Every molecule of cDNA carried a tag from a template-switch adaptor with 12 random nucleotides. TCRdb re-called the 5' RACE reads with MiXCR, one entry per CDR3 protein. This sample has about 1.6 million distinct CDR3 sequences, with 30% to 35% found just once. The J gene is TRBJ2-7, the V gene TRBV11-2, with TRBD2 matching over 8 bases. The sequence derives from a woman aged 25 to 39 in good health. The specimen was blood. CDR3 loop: CASSSGAGGAPYEQYF. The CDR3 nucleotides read TGTGCCAGCAGCTCTGGTGCCGGGGGGGCCCCCTACGAGCAGTACTTC.